This entry lists 30 T cell receptor beta chains sequenced from one sample in a study of vaccination effects on CD4 cells after COVID-19. This table comes from immunoSEQ multiplex PCR, and its TCRdb copy is limited to in-frame clones, with some not included. Among 35,000 to 40,000 clones listed, approximately 84% were seen once. Viral peptide pool expansion of antigen-specific CD4+ T cells preceded sequencing in the ViraFEST assay. Cultured cells yielded isolated CD4+ T cells after 10 to 11 days. Participants each got two BNT162b2 or mRNA-1273 vaccine doses. Their antigen targets remain unknown. The sample in question was CD4+ T cells from PBMCs cultured with HCoV-NL63 spike peptides, obtained after COVID-19 vaccination. All receptors derive from a human donor who received a COVID-19 vaccine. Some clones in this sample may be carry-over from other donors' samples.

This clone was seen just once. CDR3 amino acids: CARGNTDTQYF. DNA for the CDR3: TGTGCCCGCGGAAACACAGATACGCAGTATTTT. V usage is TRBV12-3 or TRBV12-4 and J usage is TRBJ2-3; D is ambiguous. The CDR3 runs 11 residues. Deletions cut 11 bases from V and 2 bases from J, with 8 bases between.

The rearrangement links TRBV28 to TRBJ1-3, with D unresolved. This CDR3 is built from 17 residues. Per germline, CDR1 MDHEN and CDR2 SYDVKM. V was clipped by 6 bases and J by 0 bases, with 18 bases between them. CDR3 DNA: TGTGCCAGCAGACGTTCAGGTCAGGCGATCTCTGGAAACACCATATATTTT. Its protein product is CASRRSGQAISGNTIYF.

CDR3 residues: CASYDRGNYGYTF. The CDR3 coding sequence is TGTGCCAGCTATGACAGGGGTAACTATGGCTACACCTTC. The V and J genes are TRBV28 and TRBJ1-2; 8 nucleotides match TRBD1. Germline lookup yields CDR1 MDHEN and CDR2 SYDVKM. V was pared by 8 bases and J by 1 base, with 3 bases of the junction left unmatched. The CDR3 loop spans 13 amino acids.

This clone was counted between two and nine times. V and J are TRBV3-1 (or the pseudogene TRBV3-2) and TRBJ2-1; no definite D call. The CDR3 has 17 amino acids. The germline V gene encodes CDR1 LGHDT and CDR2 YNNKEL (reference sequence). The V end was cut by 3 bases, the J end by 0 bases, with 15 bases between. The CDR3 sequence: CASSHDAEPSSYNEQFF. The CDR3 DNA reads TGTGCCAGCAGCCATGACGCGGAGCCGAGCTCCTACAATGAGCAGTTCTTC.

The V call is TRBV4-1, the J call TRBJ1-2, with 8 nucleotides matching TRBD1. V gave up 5 bases and J gave up 8 bases; unmatched junction bases: 22. The CDR3 consists of 18 residues. Germline V lookup: CDR1 MGHRA, CDR2 YSYEKL. The CDR3 DNA reads TGCGCCAGCAGCTCCTCAACGAGCGGACAGGGCGTAGGGTTGGGCTACACCTTC. Encoded protein: CASSSSTSGQGVGLGYTF.

The gene calls are TRBV2 and TRBJ2-4; possible D gene TRBD1, 6 bases. The germline V and J ends were trimmed by 7 bases and 4 bases, with 11 bases remaining between them. The CDR3 length is 13 residues. Germline CDR1 is SNHLY and CDR2 is FYNNEI. CDR3 region: CASNGGGKNIQYF. The DNA of the CDR3 is TGTGCCAGCAATGGGGGCGGAAAAAACATTCAGTACTTC.

The V call is TRBV7-2, the J call TRBJ2-6, with D possibly TRBD2 on 6 matching bases. V was trimmed by 6 bases and J by 4 bases, leaving 13 bases between them. The CDR3 has 15 residues. The V gene's germline CDR1 is SGHTA and CDR2 FQGNSA. CDR3 DNA: TGTGCCAGCAGGCTGGGGGGACCCGGGGCCAACGTCCTGACTTTC. It specifies CASRLGGPGANVLTF.

The chain has TRBV6-5 and TRBJ2-1; 7 bases are a match to TRBD1. This CDR3 is built from 14 residues. The V segment lost 6 bases and the J segment 8 bases; nucleotides outside the gene matches: 10. From germline, CDR1 is MNHEY and CDR2 SVGAGI. The CDR3 protein is CASSLVRGPHEQFF. DNA for the CDR3: TGTGCCAGCAGCCTCGTAAGGGGGCCCCATGAGCAGTTCTTC.

The chain has TRBV6-1 and TRBJ2-2, with TRBD1 matching over 7 bases. The CDR3 sequence is 14 residues long. CDR1 is MNHNS and CDR2 is SASEGT in the germline V gene. Trimming at V came to 3 bases and at J to 4 bases, leaving 2 bases not matched to a gene. CDR3 in amino acids: CASSETGTTGELFF. CDR3 bases: TGTGCCAGCAGTGAGACAGGGACCACCGGGGAGCTGTTTTTT.

The rearrangement joins TRBV7-2 to TRBJ2-4, with D unclear. CDR3 length: 13 amino acids. The germline V gene encodes CDR1 SGHTA and CDR2 FQGNSA. Trimming pared 3 bases from V and 9 bases from J, leaving 12 bases between. The chain's CDR3 is CASSLTALGIQYF. The CDR3 DNA is TGTGCCAGCAGCTTGACGGCTCTTGGCATTCAGTACTTC. Full variable domain (outside the CDR3, taken from reference TRBV7-2 and TRBJ2-4): GAGVSQSPSNKVTEKGKDVELRCDPISGHTALYWYRQSLGQGLEFLIYFQGNSAPDKSGLPSDRFSAERTGGSVSTLTIQRTQQEDSAVYLCASSLTALGIQYFGAGTRLSVL.

The chain links TRBV6-2 or TRBV6-3 to TRBJ1-1, with D uncertain. V lost 6 bases, J lost 8 bases, and 10 bases lay in between. There are 11 residues in the CDR3. Per the germline V gene, CDR1 is MNHEY and CDR2 is SVGEGT. The CDR3 DNA reads as TGTGCCAGCAGGTACATAGGCGAAGCTTTCTTT. Translated, it gives CASRYIGEAFF.

V usage is TRBV24-1 and J usage is TRBJ2-5, with TRBD2 identical over 11 bases. The germline gives CDR1 KGHDR, CDR2 SFDVKD. With V trimmed by 5 bases and J by 1 base, 11 bases remained unmatched. The CDR3 runs to 18 residues. The CDR3 DNA follows: TGTGCCACCAGTGGCCCAAAGGGGACTAGCGGTATCCAAGAGACCCAGTACTTC. It translates to CATSGPKGTSGIQETQYF.

J is TRBJ2-3 and V is TRBV5-1; 8 bases match TRBD2. CDR1 is SGHRS and CDR2 is YFSETQ in the germline V gene. This CDR3 is built from 14 residues. Trimming took 4 bases from V and 6 from J; bases not matched to a gene: 7. The CDR3 bases are TGCGCCAGCAGCCCAGGGACTAGAGATGATACGCAGTATTTT. It codes for CASSPGTRDDTQYF.

The chain joins TRBV28 to TRBJ1-5; TRBD1 aligns across 9 bases. J lost 0 bases, V lost 5 bases, and 11 bases had no gene match. Germline V gene data show CDR1 as MDHEN and CDR2 as SYDVKM. This CDR3 has 18 residues. CDR3 sequence reads: CASSPTDRGLFSNQPQHF. In nucleotides, the CDR3 is TGTGCCAGCAGTCCGACGGACAGGGGCCTGTTTAGCAATCAGCCCCAGCATTTT.

The CDR3 sequence is CASSPKTNTEAFF. The CDR3, as DNA: TGTGCCAGCAGTCCTAAAACGAACACTGAAGCTTTCTTT. This chain uses TRBV7-9 with TRBJ1-1; no clear D. The CDR3 is 13 amino acids. Germline lookup yields CDR1 SEHNR and CDR2 FQNEAQ (reference sequence). V was clipped by 6 bases and J by 1 base, with 9 bases between them.

The rearrangement uses TRBV5-1 and TRBJ1-1, with D unresolved. Looked up from germline, CDR1 is SGHRS and CDR2 is YFSETQ. The CDR3 has 14 amino acids. The V and J ends lost 0 bases and 1 base respectively, with 7 bases between them. CDR3 protein: CASSLAQANTEAFF. DNA for the CDR3: TGCGCCAGCAGCTTGGCCCAGGCGAACACTGAAGCTTTCTTT.

This clone was seen just once. The chain recombines TRBV29-1 with TRBJ1-2; D perhaps matches TRBD1 (6 bases). V was clipped by 0 bases and J by 4 bases, with 21 bases between them. The CDR3 is 17 amino acids. Germline V gene data show CDR1 as SQVTM and CDR2 as ANQGSEA. The CDR3 loop is CSVEDMGGQIVGYGYTF. CDR3 DNA sequence: TGCAGCGTTGAAGATATGGGGGGCCAGATCGTGGGCTATGGCTACACCTTC. The complete variable domain, with remaining parts taken from reference TRBV29-1 and TRBJ1-2, reads SAVISQKPSRDICQRGTSLTIQCQVDSQVTMMFWYRQQPGQSLTLIATANQGSEATYESGFVIDKFPISRPNLTFSTLTVSNMSPEDSSIYLCSVEDMGGQIVGYGYTFGSGTRLTVV.

The rearrangement joins TRBV4-3 to TRBJ1-1; D perhaps matches TRBD1 (5 bases). The CDR3 spans 13 residues. Trimming stripped 6 bases from V and 0 bases from J, with 8 bases between. Germline CDR1 is LGHNA and CDR2 is YSLEER. This CDR3 is CASRRDVNTEAFF. In DNA form, the CDR3 reads TGCGCCAGCAGACGGGACGTGAACACTGAAGCTTTCTTT.

The chain carries TRBV30 and TRBJ1-3; no clear D gene. The CDR3 is 13 amino acids. The V gene lost 2 bases and the J gene lost 0 bases, with 5 bases spanning the gap. The germline V gene has CDR1 GTSNPN and CDR2 SVGIG (reference sequence). The CDR3 coding sequence is TGTGCCTGGAGTCAAGGCTCTGGAAACACCATATATTTT. It translates to CAWSQGSGNTIYF. Filled out from reference TRBV30 and TRBJ1-3, the complete variable domain reads SQTIHQWPATLVQPVGSPLSLECTVEGTSNPNLYWYRQAAGRGLQLLFYSVGIGQISSEVPQNLSASRPQDRQFILSSKKLLLSDSGFYLCAWSQGSGNTIYFGEGSWLTVV.

The CDR3 DNA reads TGCGCCAGCAGCTTAAACGGCCCGTACGAGCAGTACGTC. This encodes CASSLNGPYEQYV. V usage is TRBV5-1 and J usage is TRBJ2-7; D remains ambiguous. V gave up 2 bases and J gave up 4 bases, with 10 bases separating them. Germline lookup yields CDR1 SGHRS and CDR2 YFSETQ. The CDR3 covers 13 residues.

The chain uses TRBV30 and TRBJ1-4; 9 bases are shared with TRBD1. V was clipped by 1 base and J by 9 bases; unmatched bases: 6. The germline V gene has CDR1 GTSNPN and CDR2 SVGIG (reference sequence). The CDR3 is 14 amino acids. CDR3 protein: CAWSAGQGWQKLFF. In DNA form, the CDR3 reads TGTGCCTGGAGTGCGGGACAGGGATGGCAAAAACTGTTTTTT. Full variable domain (remainder filled in from reference TRBV30 and TRBJ1-4): SQTIHQWPATLVQPVGSPLSLECTVEGTSNPNLYWYRQAAGRGLQLLFYSVGIGQISSEVPQNLSASRPQDRQFILSSKKLLLSDSGFYLCAWSAGQGWQKLFFGSGTQLSVL.

The V gene is TRBV19, the J gene TRBJ2-3, with D perhaps matching TRBD1 or TRBD2 (6 bases each). The germline V and J ends were trimmed by 5 bases and 5 bases, with 20 bases remaining between them. The CDR3 is made up of 16 amino acids. Germline V gene lookup returns CDR1 LNHDA and CDR2 SQIVND (reference sequence). The CDR3 sequence is CASSVNLGGLGDTQYF. The CDR3 nucleotides read TGTGCCAGTAGTGTGAACCTGGGGGGCTTGGGAGATACGCAGTATTTT.

The chain carries TRBV6-5 and TRBJ2-3; D is unresolved. Germline V gives CDR1 MNHEY, CDR2 SVGAGI. Trimming removed 2 bases at V and 0 bases at J, with 3 bases between. There are 13 residues in the CDR3. The CDR3 loop is CASSYVSTDTQYF. The CDR3 nucleotides read TGTGCCAGCAGTTACGTGAGCACAGATACGCAGTATTTT.

The chain combines TRBV7-2 with TRBJ1-6; D call uncertain. The V and J ends lost 2 bases and 14 bases respectively, with 16 bases between them. CDR1 and CDR2 from the germline V gene are SGHTA and FQGNSA. CDR3 length: 14 amino acids. In DNA, the CDR3 is TGTGCCAGCAGCTTACAAGGGTCCGATGGGTCCCTCCACTTT. This codes for CASSLQGSDGSLHF.

The sample holds one count of this clone. The chain is built from TRBV5-4 and TRBJ1-3; 9 bases match TRBD1. The CDR3 is 16 residues long. The V segment lost 0 bases and the J segment 4 bases; nucleotides outside the gene matches: 5. CDR1 and CDR2 (germline): SGHNT, YYREEE (reference sequence). The CDR3 is CASSLEQGATGNTIYF. As DNA, the CDR3 is TGTGCCAGCAGCTTGGAACAGGGGGCGACGGGAAACACCATATATTTT.

The rearrangement uses TRBV7-3 and TRBJ2-6; D gene ambiguous. The V end lost 2 bases, the J end lost 2 bases, and 4 bases lay between the germline ends. CDR3 length: 14 amino acids. Germline V gives CDR1 SGHTA, CDR2 FQGTGA. The DNA for the CDR3 is TGTGCCAGCAGCTTAGCTACTGGGGCCAACGTCCTGACTTTC. Its protein product is CASSLATGANVLTF.

This chain links TRBV2 with TRBJ2-2; no clear D. The CDR3 extends over 14 amino acids. Trimming removed 6 bases from V and 7 bases from J, with 15 bases in between. Germline CDR1 SNHLY, CDR2 FYNNEI. CDR3 nucleotides: TGTGCCAGCAGCACTTCGCCGGTGGGCGGGGAGCTGTTTTTT. The encoded protein is CASSTSPVGGELFF. Full variable domain (outside the CDR3, taken from reference TRBV2 and TRBJ2-2): EPEVTQTPSHQVTQMGQEVILRCVPISNHLYFYWYRQILGQKVEFLVSFYNNEISEKSEIFDDQFSVERPDGSNFTLKIRSTKLEDSAMYFCASSTSPVGGELFFGEGSRLTVL.

The CDR3 bases are TGTGCCAGCAGTTTCCGGGGCGGGGAGCTGTTTTTT. It encodes CASSFRGGELFF. This chain uses TRBV6-2 or TRBV6-3 with TRBJ2-2; D is perhaps TRBD2 (5 bases). The CDR3 sequence is 12 residues long. Germline CDR1 and CDR2: MNHEY and SVGEGT. V dropped 4 bases and J dropped 7 bases, with 7 bases sitting between them.

The chain has TRBV18 and TRBJ1-1; D perhaps matches TRBD1 (6 bases). Germline values: CDR1 KGHSH, CDR2 LQKENI. This CDR3 contains 19 residues. With 6 bases removed from V and 4 bases from J, the gap between germline ends came to 30 bases. CDR3 DNA sequence: TGTGCCAGCTCCCCTCCCACGGGGGGGCAGGTTCTTAGGGGCACTGAAGCTTTCTTT. As protein: CASSPPTGGQVLRGTEAFF.

The DNA of the CDR3 is TGTGCCAGCAGCTTAATGGGGACAGGGGGCAACACTGAAGCTTTCTTT. Its protein product is CASSLMGTGGNTEAFF. V and J are TRBV7-9 and TRBJ1-1; 12 nucleotides align to TRBD1. Germline lookup yields CDR1 SEHNR and CDR2 FQNEAQ (reference sequence). Trimming removed 2 bases from V and 2 bases from J; junction bases left unmatched: 3. The CDR3 runs to 16 residues. The variable domain in full, with the rest retrieved from reference TRBV7-9 and TRBJ1-1, is DTGVSQNPRHKITKRGQNVTFRCDPISEHNRLYWYRQTLGQGPEFLTYFQNEAQLEKSRLLSDRFSAERPKGSFSTLEIQRTEQGDSAMYLCASSLMGTGGNTEAFFGQGTRLTVV.